This TCR beta chain was identified during a study of T-cell reconstitution after alpha-beta-depleted transplantation in children. The V gene end was trimmed by 7 bases and the J gene end by 6 bases; junction bases not matched to a gene: 6. CDR1 is KGHSH and CDR2 is LQKENI in the germline V gene. The CDR3 covers 13 residues. The sample holds a few counts of this clonotype. Library preparation (for TCRbeta) was performed with unique molecular identifiers. MiXCR, run by TCRdb on the PCR reads, gives a single entry per CDR3 protein. The table includes more than 550,000 distinct CDR3 sequences, about 10% detected once.

This sample comprised PBMCs from the stem cell graft donor, obtained from the stem cell graft. This clonotype was obtained from a human donor who donated a stem cell graft to a child with acute myeloid leukemia. V gene TRBV18 combines with J gene TRBJ2-7; 10 bases match TRBD1. DNA for the CDR3: TGTGCCAGCTTCTCCCGGACAGGGGGCGAGCAGTACTTC. Translated: CASFSRTGGEQYF.